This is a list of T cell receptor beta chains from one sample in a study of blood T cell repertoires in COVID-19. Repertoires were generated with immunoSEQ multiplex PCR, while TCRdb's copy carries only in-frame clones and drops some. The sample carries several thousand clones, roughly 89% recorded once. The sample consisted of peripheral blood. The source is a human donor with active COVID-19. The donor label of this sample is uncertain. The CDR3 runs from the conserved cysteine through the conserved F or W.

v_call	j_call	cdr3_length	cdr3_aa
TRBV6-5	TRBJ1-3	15	CASSPRQGPGNTIYF
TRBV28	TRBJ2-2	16	CASSLLGTANTGELFF
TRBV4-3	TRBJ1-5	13	CASSLTVNQPQHF
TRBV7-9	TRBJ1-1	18	CASSRLDFQGPRNTEAFF
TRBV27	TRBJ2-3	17	CASSLSMGATPTDTQYF
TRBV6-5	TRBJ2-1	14	CASIRHLRGDEQFF
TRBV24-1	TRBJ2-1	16	CATSPAGEGGYNEQFF
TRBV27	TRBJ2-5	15	CASRRLTGNAETQYF
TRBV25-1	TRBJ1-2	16	CASSELSAGGSYGYTF
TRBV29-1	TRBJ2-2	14	CSVGTGGYTGELFF
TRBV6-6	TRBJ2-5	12	CASSYVQETQYF
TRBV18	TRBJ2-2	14	CASSPTGITGELFF
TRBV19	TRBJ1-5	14	CASSTRAVGQPQHF
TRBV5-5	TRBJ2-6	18	CASSLAPTGGAGANVLTF